The clone carrying this T cell receptor (beta chain) was recorded a few times. Its antigen is unidentified. The junction departs from the called germline gene at one end, perhaps through a read error. The data are from a study of OX40 agonist ivuxolimab in advanced cancers. The study's findings and limits: Those patients achieving a partial response at 0.1-3.0 mg/kg showed among the lowest clonal expansion.

TCRdb's copy holds only in-frame clones and misses some; the assay was immunoSEQ multiplex PCR. The data show more than 55,000 clones, approximately 85% seen once. Sequenced material: CD4+ or CD8+ T cells sorted from blood, taken in a trial of the OX40 agonist ivuxolimab. This receptor was taken from an adult with an advanced solid tumor such as melanoma, head and neck, liver or kidney cancer.

The CDR3: CAISAGTGQWETQYF. The CDR3 coding sequence is TGTGCCATCAGTGCCGGGACAGGTCAGTGGGAGACCCAGTACTTC. The chain has TRBV6-5 and TRBJ2-5; 8 bases fit TRBD1. The CDR3 extends over 15 amino acids. Germline CDR1 MNHEY, CDR2 SVGAGI.